Listed here are 30 T cell receptor beta chains from one sample, sequenced in a study of cytomegalovirus exposure and HLA in healthy donors. The PCR made use of 60 Vbeta and 13 Jbeta primers. This table comes from immunoSEQ multiplex PCR, and its TCRdb copy is limited to in-frame clones, with some not included. The sample has under 150,000 clones; roughly 79% are singletons. The specimen was PBMCs. These receptors all come from a young man in good health and CMV-seronegative.

The chain has TRBV29-1 and TRBJ2-3, with a possible D match to TRBD2 (7 bases). Trimming cost V 3 bases and J 4 bases, with 11 bases left between them. Germline values: CDR1 SQVTM, CDR2 ANQGSEA. This CDR3 region has 13 residues. CDR3 loop: CSVDGGAADTQYF. The CDR3 DNA reads as TGCAGCGTTGATGGGGGGGCTGCAGATACGCAGTATTTT.

The genes are TRBV4-1 and TRBJ2-5, with D possibly being TRBD1 (6 bases). Trimming pared 1 base from V and 4 bases from J, leaving 7 bases between. The germline CDR1 and CDR2 sequences are MGHRA and YSYEKL. The CDR3 is made up of 13 amino acids. The CDR3 here is CASSQVGAETQYF. Written as DNA, the CDR3 is TGCGCCAGCAGCCAAGTGGGGGCAGAGACCCAGTACTTC.

V is TRBV5-5 and J is TRBJ2-2; weak D call: TRBD2 (5 bases). This CDR3 is built from 16 residues. V lost 2 bases to trimming and J lost 6 bases, with 17 bases between them. CDR1 and CDR2 from the germline V gene are SGHKS and YYEKEE (reference sequence). DNA for the CDR3: TGTGCCAGCAGCTTAGACCGGGCAAACGGGGCCGGGGAGCTGTTTTTT. Its protein is CASSLDRANGAGELFF.

The chain recombines TRBV5-1 with TRBJ2-7, with D perhaps TRBD1 (5 bases). The ends were cut back, 0 bases at V and 6 bases at J, with 16 bases in the middle. This CDR3 region has 15 residues. The V gene's germline CDR1 is SGHRS and CDR2 YFSETQ. CDR3 in amino acids: CASSLEGLVSGEQYF. CDR3 bases: TGCGCCAGCAGCTTGGAGGGGCTGGTGTCGGGCGAGCAGTACTTC.

The chain couples TRBV2 to TRBJ2-7; a weak D match, TRBD1 (8 bases). The germline gives CDR1 SNHLY, CDR2 FYNNEI. The CDR3 consists of 14 residues. Between the trimmed V and J ends, which lost 4 bases and 3 bases, there was a span of 13 bases. DNA for the CDR3: TGTGCCAGCAGTGGAACAGGGGGGGACTACGAGCAGTACTTC. It translates to CASSGTGGDYEQYF.

The chain couples TRBV27 to TRBJ2-3, with D possibly TRBD2 on 6 matching bases. Trimming removed 0 bases from V and 1 base from J, with 20 bases in between. Per the germline V gene, CDR1 is MNHEY and CDR2 is SMNVEV (reference sequence). The CDR3 runs 19 residues. The DNA for the CDR3 is TGTGCCAGCAGTTTATCAACCGCGTGGGGCGGGGTCGGCACAGATACGCAGTATTTT. Translated, it gives CASSLSTAWGGVGTDTQYF.

V gene TRBV30 combines with J gene TRBJ1-6, with D maybe TRBD1 (5 bases). The germline V gene has CDR1 GTSNPN and CDR2 SVGIG (reference sequence). V lost 3 bases, J lost 9 bases, and 18 bases lay in between. The CDR3 has 15 residues. The CDR3 loop reads CAWSGSFGATSPLHF. DNA of the CDR3: TGTGCCTGGAGCGGGAGCTTCGGGGCAACTTCACCCCTCCACTTT. Supplemented by reference TRBV30 and TRBJ1-6, the full variable domain reads SQTIHQWPATLVQPVGSPLSLECTVEGTSNPNLYWYRQAAGRGLQLLFYSVGIGQISSEVPQNLSASRPQDRQFILSSKKLLLSDSGFYLCAWSGSFGATSPLHFGNGTRLTVT.

This clone was picked up a small number of times. The V call is TRBV2, the J call TRBJ1-2, with 9 bases aligning to TRBD1. CDR3 length: 13 amino acids. V lost 8 bases, J lost 4 bases, and 5 bases stayed unmatched. CDR1 is SNHLY and CDR2 is FYNNEI in the germline V gene. CDR3 bases: TGTGCCAGCGCCGGGACAGGGATCTATGGCTACACCTTC. Translation gives CASAGTGIYGYTF.

The CDR3 sequence is CASSSGTGGNTEAFF. The CDR3 DNA follows: TGTGCCAGCAGCTCCGGGACAGGGGGAAACACTGAAGCTTTCTTT. The rearrangement uses TRBV5-4 and TRBJ1-1; 11 positions agree with TRBD1. Germline V gene lookup returns CDR1 SGHNT and CDR2 YYREEE (reference sequence). This CDR3 contains 15 residues. Trimming at V came to 3 bases and at J to 2 bases, leaving 3 bases not matched to a gene.

Worth noting for this clone: One junction end does not reproduce the germline sequence, and a read error may be involved. The chain recombines TRBV7-8 with TRBJ1-3; 9 nucleotides match TRBD1. The CDR3 runs to 15 residues. CDR1 and CDR2 (germline): SGHVS, FQNEAQ. CDR3 in DNA: TGTGCCAGCACCTTAGGGACAGGGAGAGGAAACACCATATATTTT. Amino acid sequence: CASTLGTGRGNTIYF.

The chain carries TRBV9 and TRBJ2-2; D not resolved. V was cut by 3 bases and J by 7 bases, with 10 bases left in between. CDR1 SGDLS and CDR2 YYNGEE come from the germline V gene. This CDR3 is built from 13 residues. CDR3 in amino acids: CASSAQEIGELFF. The CDR3 bases are TGTGCCAGCAGCGCCCAGGAAATCGGGGAGCTGTTTTTT.

The chain carries TRBV4-3 and TRBJ1-3; unclear D gene. The V end was cut by 0 bases, the J end by 0 bases, with 9 bases between. Germline CDR1 LGHNA, CDR2 YSLEER. The CDR3 spans 16 residues. The DNA for the CDR3 is TGCGCCAGCAGCCAAGATCAAAGAGTCTCTGGAAACACCATATATTTT. Protein sequence: CASSQDQRVSGNTIYF.

The chain is built from TRBV19 and TRBJ1-3; D is undetermined. Trimming removed 4 bases at V and 3 bases at J, with 16 bases between. Germline V gives CDR1 LNHDA, CDR2 SQIVND (reference sequence). The CDR3 has 16 amino acids. Written as DNA, the CDR3 is TGTGCCAGTAGTAGGACTCGGGAAGAAATTGGAAACACCATATATTTT. Translated: CASSRTREEIGNTIYF.

The chain is built from TRBV9 and TRBJ2-4; a possible D gene is TRBD1 (6 bases). Trimming took off 3 bases at V and 8 bases at J, with 15 bases between the two ends. The CDR3 sequence is 14 residues long. Germline assignment: CDR1 SGDLS and CDR2 YYNGEE. This chain's CDR3 is CASSGGQGTDIQYF. For the CDR3, the DNA is TGTGCCAGCAGCGGGGGGCAGGGAACGGACATTCAGTACTTC.

The CDR3 reads CAWSKGVGELFF. The DNA of the CDR3 is TGTGCCTGGAGTAAGGGGGTCGGGGAGCTGTTTTTT. The genes are TRBV30 and TRBJ2-2; maybe TRBD1 (6 bases). This CDR3 is 12 amino acids long. CDR1 GTSNPN and CDR2 SVGIG come from the germline V gene (reference sequence). Trimming removed 2 bases at V and 7 bases at J, with 8 bases between.

The chain links TRBV18 to TRBJ1-1, with D perhaps TRBD1 (6 bases). CDR1 is KGHSH, CDR2 LQKENI, per germline. V lost 5 bases, J lost 0 bases, and 10 bases lay in between. The CDR3 spans 14 residues. CDR3 sequence reads: CASSEQGMNTEAFF. In DNA, the CDR3 is TGTGCCAGCTCAGAACAGGGAATGAACACTGAAGCTTTCTTT.

The chain links TRBV9 to TRBJ1-1; D gene ambiguous. Deletions cut 0 bases from V and 4 bases from J, with 7 bases between. Germline assignment: CDR1 SGDLS and CDR2 YYNGEE. This CDR3 has 13 amino acids. This CDR3 is CASSVEGATEAFF. The CDR3 nucleotides are TGTGCCAGCAGCGTAGAGGGAGCCACTGAAGCTTTCTTT.

This clone has more than one count but fewer than ten. The V call is TRBV4-2, the J call TRBJ1-5; D not resolved. The germline V gene has CDR1 LGHNA and CDR2 YNFKEQ. The germline V and J ends were trimmed by 5 bases and 6 bases, with 8 bases remaining between them. The CDR3 covers 12 residues. CDR3 protein: CASSSNPQPQHF. CDR3 nucleotides: TGTGCCAGCAGCTCTAACCCTCAGCCCCAGCATTTT.

The chain links TRBV19 to TRBJ1-4; 10 bases are a match to TRBD1. CDR1 LNHDA and CDR2 SQIVND come from the germline V gene (reference sequence). The J segment lost 6 bases and the V segment lost 9 bases, leaving 7 bases of the junction unmatched. The CDR3 loop spans 14 amino acids. Here the CDR3 DNA reads TGTGCCAGCAGCCGGACAGGGGGTTATGAAAAACTGTTTTTT. It codes for CASSRTGGYEKLFF.

The CDR3 here is CASSVQGASQETQYF. CDR3 DNA: TGTGCCAGCAGCGTTCAGGGGGCCAGCCAAGAGACCCAGTACTTC. The genes are TRBV9 and TRBJ2-5, with 8 bases lining up with TRBD1. The V gene end was trimmed by 2 bases and the J gene end by 1 base; junction bases not matched to a gene: 4. Germline V gene lookup returns CDR1 SGDLS and CDR2 YYNGEE. CDR3 size: 15 residues.

V and J are TRBV5-1 and TRBJ1-1; D remains ambiguous. With 4 bases removed from V and 0 bases from J, the gap between germline ends came to 19 bases. Germline-derived CDR1 and CDR2 are SGHRS and YFSETQ. The CDR3 is made up of 17 amino acids. The CDR3, as DNA: TGCGCCAGCAGCGGAGGCTCAGGATCCTATTTGAACACTGAAGCTTTCTTT. Residues: CASSGGSGSYLNTEAFF.

V gene TRBV7-6 combines with J gene TRBJ2-7, with D unclear. Germline V lookup: CDR1 SGHVS, CDR2 FNYEAQ. Trimming took 5 bases from V and 0 from J, leaving 11 bases between them. The CDR3 totals 14 residues. The chain's CDR3 is CASSPTRSSYEQYF. As DNA, the CDR3 is TGTGCCAGCAGCCCTACCCGGAGCTCCTACGAGCAGTACTTC.

The rearrangement uses TRBV5-5 and TRBJ2-7; D is possibly TRBD1 (6 bases). Per the germline V gene, CDR1 is SGHKS and CDR2 is YYEKEE (reference sequence). CDR3 size: 15 residues. The V gene lost 4 bases and the J gene lost 0 bases, with 14 bases spanning the gap. CDR3: CASSQGPSPSYEQYF. The CDR3 DNA follows: TGTGCCAGCAGCCAGGGGCCGAGCCCCTCCTACGAGCAGTACTTC.

The V and J genes are TRBV7-2 and TRBJ1-1, with D unclear. The CDR3 consists of 10 residues. Germline CDR1 SGHTA, CDR2 FQGNSA. V lost 5 bases, J lost 11 bases, and 9 bases lay in between. CDR3: CASSIQTAFF. Written as DNA, the CDR3 is TGTGCCAGCAGCATCCAGACTGCTTTCTTT.

The chain employs TRBV4-3 and TRBJ2-3, with 8 bases aligning to TRBD2. CDR1 is LGHNA, CDR2 YSLEER, per germline. The J segment lost 2 bases and the V segment lost 0 bases, leaving 16 bases of the junction unmatched. The length of the CDR3 is 20 residues. The CDR3 DNA reads TGCGCCAGCAGCCAAGAATGGGGCTCGGTGGGCGGGGGGTACACAGATACGCAGTATTTT. As protein: CASSQEWGSVGGGYTDTQYF.

Remarks on this clone: At one boundary the junction diverges from the germline segment, which might be a read error. V gene TRBV7-7 combines with J gene TRBJ1-1, with TRBD1 matching over 11 bases. Germline V gene data show CDR1 as SSHAT and CDR2 as FNYEAQ (reference sequence). This CDR3 has 17 amino acids. The CDR3 region is CASSPLRTGGLNTEAFF. The CDR3, as DNA: TGTGCTAGCAGCCCACTCAGGACAGGGGGCTTGAACACTGAAGCTTTCTTT.

The genes are TRBV18 and TRBJ1-2, with no clear D. The V and J ends lost 0 bases and 0 bases respectively, with 8 bases between them. Germline V gene lookup returns CDR1 KGHSH and CDR2 LQKENI. The CDR3 has 15 amino acids. The CDR3 region has the DNA TGTGCCAGCTCACCACCGCGCCTCTCTAACTATGGCTACACCTTC. The encoded protein is CASSPPRLSNYGYTF.

V is TRBV6-5 and J is TRBJ2-7, with unresolved D. Germline V lookup: CDR1 MNHEY, CDR2 SVGAGI. Trimming pared 11 bases from V and 4 bases from J, leaving 24 bases between. The CDR3 contains 15 residues. The CDR3 coding sequence is TGTGCCTCTTTTTTCAAGCAGAAGGCGGCATACGAGCAGTACTTC. It specifies CASFFKQKAAYEQYF.

Only one count was recorded for this clone. The rearrangement uses TRBV6-6 and TRBJ1-2; a weak D match, TRBD1 (6 bases). The CDR3 runs to 14 residues. The germline CDR1 and CDR2 sequences are MNHNY and SVGAGI (reference sequence). The V and J ends lost 7 bases and 4 bases respectively, with 16 bases between them. This chain's CDR3 is CASILTGGFYGYTF. The DNA of the CDR3 is TGTGCCAGCATTTTGACAGGCGGATTCTATGGCTACACCTTC.

This clone occurred once. The CDR3, as DNA: TGTGCCAGCAGCTTAGTAGGGGATAGCTCCTACGAGCAGTACTTC. The encoded protein is CASSLVGDSSYEQYF. V usage is TRBV7-6 and J usage is TRBJ2-7; weak D call: TRBD1 (5 bases). CDR1 is SGHVS and CDR2 is FNYEAQ in the germline V gene. The CDR3 runs 15 residues. The V and J ends lost 1 base and 0 bases respectively, with 10 bases between them.